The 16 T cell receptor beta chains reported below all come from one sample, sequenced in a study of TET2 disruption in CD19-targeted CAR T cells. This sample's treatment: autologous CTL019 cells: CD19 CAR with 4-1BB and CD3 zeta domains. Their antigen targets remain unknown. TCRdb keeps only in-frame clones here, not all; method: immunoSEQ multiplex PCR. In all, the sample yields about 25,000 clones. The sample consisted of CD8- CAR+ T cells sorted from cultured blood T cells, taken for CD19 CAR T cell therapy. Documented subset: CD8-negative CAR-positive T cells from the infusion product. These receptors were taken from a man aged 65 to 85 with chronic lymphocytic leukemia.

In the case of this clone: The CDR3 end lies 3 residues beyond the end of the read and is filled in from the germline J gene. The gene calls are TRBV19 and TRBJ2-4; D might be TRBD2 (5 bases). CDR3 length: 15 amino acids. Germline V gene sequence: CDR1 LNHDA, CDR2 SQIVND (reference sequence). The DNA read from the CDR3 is TGTGCCAGTAGAGCGGCACTCCTGCCGAGAAATGGT. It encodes CASRAALLPRNG. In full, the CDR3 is CASRAALLPRNGQYF.

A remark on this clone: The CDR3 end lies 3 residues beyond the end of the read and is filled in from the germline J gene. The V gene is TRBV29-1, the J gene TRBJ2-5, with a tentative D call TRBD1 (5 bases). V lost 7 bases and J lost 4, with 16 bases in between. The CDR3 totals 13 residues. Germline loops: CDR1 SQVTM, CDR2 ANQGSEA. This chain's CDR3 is CSAQAGFGETQYF. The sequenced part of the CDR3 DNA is TGCAGCGCCCAGGCAGGGTTCGGAGAGACC.

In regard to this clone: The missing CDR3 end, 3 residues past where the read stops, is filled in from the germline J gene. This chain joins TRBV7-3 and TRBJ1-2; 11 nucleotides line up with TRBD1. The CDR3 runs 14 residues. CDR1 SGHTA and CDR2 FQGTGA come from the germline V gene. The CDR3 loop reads CASSPRDRGAGYTF. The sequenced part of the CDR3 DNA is TGTGCCAGCAGCCCAAGGGACAGGGGGGCCGGC.

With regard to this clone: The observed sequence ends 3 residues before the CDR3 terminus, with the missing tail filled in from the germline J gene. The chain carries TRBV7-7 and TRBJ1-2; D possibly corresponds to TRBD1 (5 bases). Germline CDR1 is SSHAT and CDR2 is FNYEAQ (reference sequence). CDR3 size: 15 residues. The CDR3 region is CASSLTSGAVNTYTF. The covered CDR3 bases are TGTGCCAGCAGCCTCACTAGCGGGGCAGTGAATACC.

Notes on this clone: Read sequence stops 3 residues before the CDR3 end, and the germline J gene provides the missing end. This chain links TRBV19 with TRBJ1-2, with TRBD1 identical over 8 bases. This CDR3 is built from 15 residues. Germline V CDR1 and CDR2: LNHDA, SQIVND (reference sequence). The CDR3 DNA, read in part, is TGTGCCAGTACCGAGACAGGGGTCGGCACAGATACC. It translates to CASTETGVGTDT. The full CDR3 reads CASTETGVGTDTYTF.

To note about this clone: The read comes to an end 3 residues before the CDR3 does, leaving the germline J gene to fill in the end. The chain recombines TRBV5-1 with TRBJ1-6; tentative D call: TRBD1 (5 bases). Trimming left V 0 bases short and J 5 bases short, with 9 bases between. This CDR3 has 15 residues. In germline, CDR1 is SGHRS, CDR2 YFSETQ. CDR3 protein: CASSLDRPNNSPLHF. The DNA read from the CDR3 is TGCGCCAGCAGCTTGGACAGGCCGAATAATTCACCC. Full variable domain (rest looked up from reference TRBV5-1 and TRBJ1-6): KAGVTQTPRYLIKTRGQQVTLSCSPISGHRSVSWYQQTPGQGLQFLFEYFSETQRNKGNFPGRFSGRQFSNSRSEMNVSTLELGDSALYLCASSLDRPNNSPLHFGNGTRLTVT.

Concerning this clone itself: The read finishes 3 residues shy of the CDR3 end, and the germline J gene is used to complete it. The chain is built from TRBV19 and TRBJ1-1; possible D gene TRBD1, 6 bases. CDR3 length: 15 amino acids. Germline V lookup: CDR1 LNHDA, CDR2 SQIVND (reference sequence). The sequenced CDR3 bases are TGTGCCAGTAGCACAGACAGGAGTTTAAAAAACATT. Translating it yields CASSTDRSLKNI. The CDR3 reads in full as CASSTDRSLKNIAFF.

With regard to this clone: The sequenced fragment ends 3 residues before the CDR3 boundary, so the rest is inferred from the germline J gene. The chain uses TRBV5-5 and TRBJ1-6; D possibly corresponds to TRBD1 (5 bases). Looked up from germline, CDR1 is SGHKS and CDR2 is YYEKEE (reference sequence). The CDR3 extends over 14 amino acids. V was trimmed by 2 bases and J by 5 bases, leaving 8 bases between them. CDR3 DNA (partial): TGTGCCAGCAGCTTTCAGGGAAATAATTCACCC. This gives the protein CASSFQGNNSP. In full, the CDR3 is CASSFQGNNSPLHF.

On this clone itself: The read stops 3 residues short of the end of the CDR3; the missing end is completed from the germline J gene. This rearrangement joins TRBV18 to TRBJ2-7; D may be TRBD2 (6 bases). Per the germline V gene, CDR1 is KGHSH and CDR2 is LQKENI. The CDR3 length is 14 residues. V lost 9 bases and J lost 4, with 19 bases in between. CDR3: CASSFKRAAYEQYF. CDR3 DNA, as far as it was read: TGTGCCAGTTCCTTCAAGCGGGCGGCATACGAG.

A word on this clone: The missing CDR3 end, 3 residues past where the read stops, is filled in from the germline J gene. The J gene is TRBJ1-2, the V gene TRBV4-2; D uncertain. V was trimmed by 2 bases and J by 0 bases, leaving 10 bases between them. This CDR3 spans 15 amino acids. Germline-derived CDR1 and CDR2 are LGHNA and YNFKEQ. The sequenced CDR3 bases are TGTGCCAGCAGCCAATCCTGGCCCCCTAACTATGGC. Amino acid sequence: CASSQSWPPNYG. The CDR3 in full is CASSQSWPPNYGYTF.

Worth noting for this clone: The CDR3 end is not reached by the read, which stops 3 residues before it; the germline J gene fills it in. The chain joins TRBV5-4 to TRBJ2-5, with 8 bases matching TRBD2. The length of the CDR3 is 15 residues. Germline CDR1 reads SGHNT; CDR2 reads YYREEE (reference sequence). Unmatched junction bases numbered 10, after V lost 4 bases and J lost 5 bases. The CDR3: CASSRTSQPGETQYF. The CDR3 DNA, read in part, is TGTGCCAGCAGCCGGACTAGCCAGCCGGGGGAGACC.

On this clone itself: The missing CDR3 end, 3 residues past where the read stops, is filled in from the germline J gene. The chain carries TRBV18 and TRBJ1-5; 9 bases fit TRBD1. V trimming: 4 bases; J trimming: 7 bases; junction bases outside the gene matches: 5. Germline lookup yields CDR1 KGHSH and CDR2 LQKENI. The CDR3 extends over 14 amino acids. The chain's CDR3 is CASSQGQGGQPQHF. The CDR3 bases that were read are TGTGCCAGCTCACAGGGACAGGGAGGACAGCCC. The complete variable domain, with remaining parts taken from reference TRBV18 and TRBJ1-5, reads NAGVMQNPRHLVRRRGQEARLRCSPMKGHSHVYWYRQLPEEGLKFMVYLQKENIIDESGMPKERFSAEFPKEGPSILRIQQVVRGDSAAYFCASSQGQGGQPQHFGDGTRLSIL.

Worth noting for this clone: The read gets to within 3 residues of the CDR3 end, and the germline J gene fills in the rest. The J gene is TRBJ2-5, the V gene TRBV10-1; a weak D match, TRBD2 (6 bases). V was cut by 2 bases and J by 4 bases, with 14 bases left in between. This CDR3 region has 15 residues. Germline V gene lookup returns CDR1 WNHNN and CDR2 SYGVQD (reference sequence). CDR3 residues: CASSEQAGWGETQYF. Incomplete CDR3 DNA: TGCGCCAGCAGTGAGCAAGCGGGTTGGGGAGAGACC.

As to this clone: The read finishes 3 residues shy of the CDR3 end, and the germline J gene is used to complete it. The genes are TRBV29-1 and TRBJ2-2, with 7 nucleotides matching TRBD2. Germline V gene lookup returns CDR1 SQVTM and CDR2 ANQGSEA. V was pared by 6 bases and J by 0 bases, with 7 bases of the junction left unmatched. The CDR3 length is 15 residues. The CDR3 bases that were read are TGCAGCGTGTCGGGACTACGAGCGAACACCGGGGAG. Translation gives CSVSGLRANTGE. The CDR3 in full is CSVSGLRANTGELFF.

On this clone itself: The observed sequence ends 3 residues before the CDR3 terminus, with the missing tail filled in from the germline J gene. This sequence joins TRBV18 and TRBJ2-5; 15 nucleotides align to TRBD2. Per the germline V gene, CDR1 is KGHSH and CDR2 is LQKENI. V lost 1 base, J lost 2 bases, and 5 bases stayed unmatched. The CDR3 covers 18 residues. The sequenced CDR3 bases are TGTGCCAGCTCACCACGGACTAGCGGGGGGGGCCGACAAGAGACC. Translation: CASSPRTSGGGRQET. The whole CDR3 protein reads CASSPRTSGGGRQETQYF.

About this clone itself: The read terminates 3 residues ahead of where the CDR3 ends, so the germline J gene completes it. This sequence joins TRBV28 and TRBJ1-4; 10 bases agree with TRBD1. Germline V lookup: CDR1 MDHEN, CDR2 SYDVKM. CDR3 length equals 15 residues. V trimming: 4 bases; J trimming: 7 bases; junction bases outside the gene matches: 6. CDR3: CASSSGQGGVEKLFF. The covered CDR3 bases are TGTGCCAGCAGTTCTGGACAGGGGGGGGTTGAAAAA.